The clone carrying this TCR beta chain was recorded many times. Its antigen remains unknown. Healthy Caucasian donors formed the entire cohort. These data come from a study of identical twins. It was template switching that added a universal primer site, and there were unique molecular identifiers on the cDNA. Each CDR3 protein is one row after TCRdb ran MiXCR on the 5' RACE reads. This sample carries about 570,000 distinct CDR3 sequences, more than 9% of them seen once, and the ten largest clones take approximately 3%. The CDR3 length is 24 residues. Germline CDR1 and CDR2: SGHDN and FVKESK. Trimming removed 4 bases at V and 4 bases at J, with 44 bases between. The study's findings and limits: Fewer insertions characterized abundant cord blood beta clonotypes, whereas memory repertoires showed none. Twin-shared out-of-frame alpha sequences showed excess low generation probability.

The same data also went into a second study, on yellow fever vaccine responses in identical twins.

This sequence joins TRBV14 and TRBJ2-7; D is possibly TRBD1 or TRBD2 (6 bases each). The receptor's source is a young woman in good health. The specimen sequenced was PBMCs. CDR3 in amino acids: CASSPIKVPGPGEEAIWIPYEQYF. The CDR3 coding sequence is TGTGCCAGCAGCCCGATAAAAGTACCCGGACCAGGGGAGGAGGCCATCTGGATTCCTTACGAGCAGTACTTC.